These 23 T cell receptor beta chains were all obtained from the same sample, sequenced in a study of T-cell memory formation after mild COVID-19. TCRdb independently ran MiXCR on the 5' RACE reads; one entry per CDR3 protein. The sample has approximately 46,000 distinct CDR3 sequences; 6.6% are singletons. Sequenced input: PBMCs or a T cell subset sorted from them (not recorded which). Every receptor here comes from an adult who had mild COVID-19 (a few samples of this study predate the infection). Cell type and time point are not known.

At least ten counts were recorded for this clonotype. V is TRBV7-2 and J is TRBJ2-1, with D perhaps matching TRBD2 (5 bases). There are 14 residues in the CDR3. Trimming left V 1 base short and J 8 bases short, with 12 bases between. Germline V gene lookup returns CDR1 SGHTA and CDR2 FQGNSA. Written as DNA, the CDR3 is TGTGCCAGCAGCTTAGGCCTAGCCGCCCATGAGCAGTTCTTC. It translates to CASSLGLAAHEQFF.

Ten or more counts support this clonotype. The gene calls are TRBV9 and TRBJ2-7; D not resolved. V dropped 4 bases and J dropped 3 bases, with 11 bases sitting between them. The CDR3 spans 13 residues. The V gene's germline CDR1 is SGDLS and CDR2 YYNGEE. CDR3 sequence reads: CASSRTEVYEQYF. The CDR3 DNA reads TGTGCCAGCAGCCGTACAGAAGTCTACGAGCAGTACTTC.

The chain carries TRBV11-2 and TRBJ2-7; D ambiguous. The CDR3 is made up of 12 amino acids. Between the trimmed V and J ends, which lost 4 bases and 2 bases, there was a span of 6 bases. From germline, CDR1 is SGHAT and CDR2 FQNNGV. CDR3 in DNA: TGTGCCAGCAGCTCTTCCCCCTACGAGCAGTACTTC. This sequence encodes CASSSSPYEQYF.

This clonotype was recorded at least ten times. The chain recombines TRBV3-1 with TRBJ2-1; TRBD2 matches 10 bases. CDR1 and CDR2 (germline): LGHDT, YNNKEL (reference sequence). This CDR3 spans 16 amino acids. V shed 1 base and J 3 bases; nucleotides not matched to a gene: 3. The CDR3 coding sequence is TGTGCCAGCAGCCAAGTAAGCGGGGGGGTCTACAATGAGCAGTTCTTC. The encoded protein is CASSQVSGGVYNEQFF.

This clonotype has a count of ten or more. V and J are TRBV12-3 or TRBV12-4 and TRBJ2-1; 11 positions agree with TRBD2. CDR3 length: 15 residues. V was clipped by 3 bases and J by 10 bases; unmatched bases: 8. CDR3: CASSFSGGAPREQFF. The CDR3 DNA follows: TGTGCCAGCAGTTTTAGCGGGGGGGCCCCCAGGGAGCAGTTCTTC.

This clonotype was detected ten times or more. The rearrangement uses TRBV4-2 and TRBJ2-7, with a possible D match to TRBD2 (6 bases). The CDR3 is 15 residues long. Germline lookup yields CDR1 LGHNA and CDR2 YNFKEQ. The V end lost 0 bases, the J end lost 0 bases, and 9 bases lay between the germline ends. CDR3 loop: CASSQDQGLSYEQYF. The DNA of the CDR3 is TGTGCCAGCAGCCAAGATCAGGGACTCTCCTACGAGCAGTACTTC.

This clonotype was seen only once. This may stem from a read error, because a much larger clone lies one nucleotide away. The chain uses TRBV29-1 and TRBJ2-7; D might be TRBD1 or TRBD2, each matching 5 bases. Germline V gives CDR1 SQVTM, CDR2 ANQGSEA. The CDR3 contains 11 residues. The CDR3 is CIGGLRGEQYF. The DNA of the CDR3 is TGCATCGGCGGGCTAAGGGGCGAGCAGTACTTC.

This clonotype was counted at least ten times. V usage is TRBV19 and J usage is TRBJ2-4, with a weak D call TRBD1 (6 bases). Trimming pared 5 bases from V and 8 bases from J, leaving 25 bases between. Germline V gives CDR1 LNHDA, CDR2 SQIVND (reference sequence). The CDR3 has 17 residues. The CDR3 protein is CASSRGLKNRDKDIQYF. CDR3 coding DNA: TGTGCCAGTAGTCGCGGCCTGAAAAACCGGGACAAGGACATTCAGTACTTC.

This clonotype is medium-sized by share. The rearrangement links TRBV6-2 or TRBV6-3 to TRBJ2-7, with D unresolved. The V end lost 0 bases, the J end lost 4 bases, and 10 bases lay between the germline ends. This CDR3 comprises 14 residues. Germline V lookup: CDR1 MNHEY, CDR2 SVGEGT. CDR3 amino acids: CASSYSRYGYEQYF. CDR3 in DNA: TGTGCCAGCAGTTACTCCCGATACGGTTACGAGCAGTACTTC.

This clonotype was detected many times. V gene TRBV7-9 combines with J gene TRBJ2-7; 10 positions agree with TRBD2. Germline V gene sequence: CDR1 SEHNR, CDR2 FQNEAQ (reference sequence). Unmatched junction bases numbered 4, after V lost 7 bases and J lost 1 base. The CDR3 is 14 residues long. The CDR3 region is CASTRTSGSYEQYF. CDR3 DNA sequence: TGTGCCAGCACCCGGACTAGCGGATCCTACGAGCAGTACTTC. The variable domain in full, completed from reference TRBV7-9 and TRBJ2-7, reads DTGVSQNPRHKITKRGQNVTFRCDPISEHNRLYWYRQTLGQGPEFLTYFQNEAQLEKSRLLSDRFSAERPKGSFSTLEIQRTEQGDSAMYLCASTRTSGSYEQYFGPGTRLTVT.

The chain recombines TRBV7-3 with TRBJ2-1; 13 nucleotides agree with TRBD2. V trimming: 5 bases; J trimming: 9 bases; junction bases outside the gene matches: 7. This CDR3 spans 15 amino acids. The germline CDR1 and CDR2 sequences are SGHTA and FQGTGA. CDR3 sequence (DNA): TGTGCCAGCAGCACAGGGGGGACTAGCGGGATTGAGCAGTTCTTC. Translated: CASSTGGTSGIEQFF.

This clonotype appeared many times. The chain recombines TRBV4-1 with TRBJ1-5; maybe TRBD1 (6 bases). The V gene lost 0 bases and the J gene lost 2 bases, with 11 bases spanning the gap. The CDR3 totals 16 residues. Germline V CDR1 and CDR2: MGHRA, YSYEKL. The CDR3 DNA follows: TGCGCCAGCAGCCAAGATGGGGGGCTCGGCAATCAGCCCCAGCATTTT. Translated, it gives CASSQDGGLGNQPQHF.

The V gene is TRBV2, the J gene TRBJ1-5; D may be TRBD1 (6 bases). There are 15 residues in the CDR3. V was clipped by 8 bases and J by 0 bases, with 14 bases between them. In germline, CDR1 is SNHLY, CDR2 FYNNEI. The CDR3 spells CASQGETGSNQPQHF. In DNA, the CDR3 is TGTGCCAGCCAAGGAGAGACAGGTAGCAATCAGCCCCAGCATTTT.

This clonotype appeared many times. V gene TRBV11-3 combines with J gene TRBJ2-7; no firm D call. Per germline, CDR1 SGHNT and CDR2 YENEEA. The CDR3 is 14 amino acids. Between the trimmed V and J ends, which lost 2 bases and 1 base, there was a span of 9 bases. CDR3: CASSLSRLSYEQYF. The CDR3, as DNA: TGTGCCAGCAGCTTAAGTCGGCTATCCTACGAGCAGTACTTC.

This clonotype showed up many times. The chain carries TRBV15 and TRBJ2-5, with D unresolved. The germline CDR1 and CDR2 sequences are LNHNV and YYDKDF (reference sequence). V was trimmed by 0 bases and J by 1 base, leaving 12 bases between them. The CDR3 extends over 16 amino acids. The chain's CDR3 is CATSRDNVGSQETQYF. The DNA for the CDR3 is TGTGCCACCAGCAGAGATAATGTCGGTTCCCAAGAGACCCAGTACTTC.

Ten or more counts support this clonotype. The chain joins TRBV6-5 to TRBJ2-7; 13 bases line up with TRBD2. Germline V gene lookup returns CDR1 MNHEY and CDR2 SVGAGI. The CDR3 length is 16 residues. With 2 bases clipped from V and 4 bases from J, the junction kept 5 bases outside the gene matches. The CDR3 nucleotides read TGTGCCAGCAGTTACGCTACTAGCGGGGGGGTATACGAGCAGTACTTC. Encoded protein: CASSYATSGGVYEQYF.

J is TRBJ2-3 and V is TRBV20-1; 11 nucleotides align to TRBD2. V trimming: 2 bases; J trimming: 6 bases; junction bases outside the gene matches: 4. CDR1 and CDR2 (germline): DFQATT, SNEGSKA (reference sequence). The CDR3 extends over 14 amino acids. The CDR3 DNA follows: TGCAGTGCTAGACTAGCGGGGGGTCCGGATACGCAGTATTTT. Its protein product is CSARLAGGPDTQYF.

This chain links TRBV7-2 with TRBJ2-1; 8 bases line up with TRBD1. Germline-derived CDR1 and CDR2 are SGHTA and FQGNSA. Trimming took 5 bases from V and 6 from J; bases not matched to a gene: 12. CDR3 length: 16 residues. The CDR3 DNA reads as TGTGCCAGCAGCGACGCTAGGACAGGGCGAGCCAATGAGCAGTTCTTC. As protein: CASSDARTGRANEQFF.

This clonotype has more than one count but fewer than ten. The rearrangement links TRBV3-1 to TRBJ1-2; 9 bases map to TRBD1. The trim removed 4 bases at V and 7 bases at J, leaving 7 bases unmatched. The V gene's germline CDR1 is LGHDT and CDR2 YNNKEL (reference sequence). The CDR3 is 14 amino acids. The CDR3 DNA follows: TGTGCCAGCAGCCCAACGGGACAGGGCGGTGGCTACACCTTC. Amino acid sequence: CASSPTGQGGGYTF.

This clonotype has ten or more counts. This rearrangement joins TRBV20-1 to TRBJ2-2; TRBD1 might be the D (6 bases). This CDR3 is built from 14 residues. CDR1 is DFQATT, CDR2 SNEGSKA, per germline (reference sequence). V dropped 3 bases and J dropped 6 bases, with 14 bases sitting between them. The CDR3 region is CSASERQEAGELFF. DNA of the CDR3: TGCAGTGCTAGTGAGCGACAGGAGGCCGGGGAGCTGTTTTTT.

This clonotype has just a few counts. The J gene is TRBJ2-7, the V gene TRBV5-6, with TRBD1 matching over 10 bases. The CDR3 consists of 16 residues. CDR1 and CDR2 (germline): SGHDT, YYEEEE. V trimming: 4 bases; J trimming: 7 bases; junction bases outside the gene matches: 14. The CDR3 nucleotides are TGTGCCAGCAGCCTCATTCCCGGGACAGGGGAAGGGGAGCAGTACTTC. Protein sequence: CASSLIPGTGEGEQYF.

The chain employs TRBV20-1 and TRBJ1-3; TRBD1 might be the D (5 bases). The CDR3 extends over 13 amino acids. The germline V gene encodes CDR1 DFQATT and CDR2 SNEGSKA (reference sequence). V was pared by 5 bases and J by 2 bases, with 10 bases between. CDR3 in amino acids: CSAVRGAGNTIYF. CDR3 DNA: TGCAGTGCTGTACGGGGGGCTGGAAACACCATATATTTT.

The chain links TRBV11-2 to TRBJ2-3; D unresolved. Germline assignment: CDR1 SGHAT and CDR2 FQNNGV. CDR3 length: 12 residues. Trimming pared 4 bases from V and 4 bases from J, leaving 6 bases between. Written as DNA, the CDR3 is TGTGCCAGCAGCTCTCTAGCAGATACGCAGTATTTT. This translates into CASSSLADTQYF.